Shown below are 7 T cell receptor beta chains from a single sample sequenced in a study of T cell repertoires in cytomegalovirus infection. Each CDR3 protein is one row after TCRdb ran MiXCR on the reads. The table records about 69,000 distinct CDR3 sequences, roughly 28% of them present only once. No antigen is known for these receptors. The sample here was CD8+ T cells from cultured PBMCs, taken from culture after CMV antigen stimulation. These TCRs come from a human donor in good health (CMV status not recorded). Some clones in this sample may be carry-over from other donors' samples.

This chain joins TRBV11-2 and TRBJ2-7; D gene unclear. This CDR3 spans 16 amino acids. Germline V gives CDR1 SGHAT, CDR2 FQNNGV. V was pared by 2 bases and J by 3 bases, with 17 bases between. CDR3 amino acids: CASSLKAGFSRYEQYF. The CDR3 nucleotides are TGTGCCAGCAGCTTAAAGGCCGGGTTTTCACGCTACGAGCAGTACTTC.

This rearrangement joins TRBV7-6 to TRBJ2-7; D is possibly TRBD1 (6 bases). The CDR3 is 11 amino acids. Germline CDR1 reads SGHVS; CDR2 reads FNYEAQ. Trimming left V 5 bases short and J 13 bases short, with 15 bases between. The CDR3 DNA reads TGTGCCAGCAGCGACCAGGGGAAAATCTACTTC. It codes for CASSDQGKIYF.

This clonotype was observed many times. This CDR3 is CASSRDRGNYGYTF. CDR3 nucleotide sequence: TGCGCCAGCAGCCGGGACAGGGGGAACTATGGCTACACCTTC. The J gene is TRBJ1-2, the V gene TRBV4-1, with 11 bases lining up with TRBD1. With V trimmed by 4 bases and J by 2 bases, 0 bases remained unmatched. CDR3 length equals 14 residues. Germline lookup yields CDR1 MGHRA and CDR2 YSYEKL.

This clonotype was detected ten times or more. The rearrangement joins TRBV10-3 to TRBJ2-1, with 8 bases lining up with TRBD2. J lost 2 bases, V lost 11 bases, and 5 bases had no gene match. CDR1 ENHRY and CDR2 SYGVKD come from the germline V gene. This CDR3 region has 13 residues. CDR3 loop: CALAAGAYNEQFF. The CDR3 DNA sequence: TGTGCCTTAGCAGCGGGGGCCTACAATGAGCAGTTCTTC.

This clonotype was seen many times. This chain's CDR3 is CASSLGEGNSPLHF. The CDR3 region has the DNA TGTGCCAGCAGCTTAGGGGAAGGTAATTCACCCCTCCACTTT. The V and J genes are TRBV7-6 and TRBJ1-6; D remains unclear. Germline V gives CDR1 SGHVS, CDR2 FNYEAQ. V lost 1 base to trimming and J lost 6 bases, with 7 bases between them. The CDR3 runs 14 residues.

This clonotype was seen many times. V usage is TRBV6-1 and J usage is TRBJ2-7, with D perhaps matching TRBD1 (5 bases). CDR1 and CDR2 from the germline V gene are MNHNS and SASEGT. The V end was cut by 1 base, the J end by 4 bases, with 11 bases between. The CDR3 runs 14 residues. This CDR3 reads CASSEGWGRYEQYF. The CDR3 DNA is TGTGCCAGCAGTGAAGGCTGGGGCCGGTACGAGCAGTACTTC.

The sample holds many counts of this clonotype. The gene calls are TRBV5-1 and TRBJ1-1; a weak D match, TRBD1 (5 bases). Per germline, CDR1 SGHRS and CDR2 YFSETQ. V lost 3 bases, J lost 1 base, and 13 bases lay in between. The CDR3 spans 15 residues. The CDR3 loop is CASSSGWRGNTEAFF. The CDR3 DNA reads TGCGCCAGCAGCTCGGGGTGGAGGGGGAACACTGAAGCTTTCTTT. Based on the CDR3 plus reference TRBV5-1 and TRBJ1-1, the full variable domain is KAGVTQTPRYLIKTRGQQVTLSCSPISGHRSVSWYQQTPGQGLQFLFEYFSETQRNKGNFPGRFSGRQFSNSRSEMNVSTLELGDSALYLCASSSGWRGNTEAFFGQGTRLTVV.